What follows are 16 T cell receptor beta chains derived from one specimen sequenced in a study of cytomegalovirus exposure and HLA in healthy donors. Use of 60 Vbeta and 13 Jbeta primers characterized the PCR. Only in-frame clones appear in the TCRdb table, and some are missing; sequencing was by immunoSEQ multiplex PCR. This table has about 170,000 clones, about 62% appearing once. The specimen sequenced was PBMCs. The receptors were gathered from a middle-aged man in good health and CMV-seronegative.

V gene TRBV28 combines with J gene TRBJ1-2, with 8 bases aligning to TRBD1. Germline assignment: CDR1 MDHEN and CDR2 SYDVKM. After removal of 7 bases from V and 4 bases from J, the junction contained 11 bases not matched to a gene. This CDR3 region has 15 residues. CDR3 in DNA: TGTGCCAGCACTCCTGGACAGGGAAGGCTCTATGGCTACACCTTC. Translation: CASTPGQGRLYGYTF.

This clone was observed once. The J gene is TRBJ2-2, the V gene TRBV19, with 11 bases fitting TRBD1. CDR1 and CDR2 from the germline V gene are LNHDA and SQIVND (reference sequence). The length of the CDR3 is 16 residues. V dropped 4 bases and J dropped 4; count of bases not matched to a gene: 5. The DNA for the CDR3 is TGTGCCAGTAGTAGCCGGGGACAGGGGGTCACCGGGGAGCTGTTTTTT. It translates to CASSSRGQGVTGELFF.

CDR3 DNA: TGCGCCAGCAGCCCCGGACTAGCGGGGGGGAGCACAGATACGCAGTATTTT. It codes for CASSPGLAGGSTDTQYF. The gene calls are TRBV5-1 and TRBJ2-3; 15 nucleotides match TRBD2. The CDR3 totals 17 residues. The germline gives CDR1 SGHRS, CDR2 YFSETQ. V lost 4 bases, J lost 0 bases, and 3 bases stayed unmatched.

The chain links TRBV5-1 to TRBJ1-1; 7 bases fit TRBD1. The germline V gene has CDR1 SGHRS and CDR2 YFSETQ. V lost 0 bases and J lost 0; bases outside the gene matches: 2. The CDR3 has 15 residues. The CDR3 DNA sequence: TGCGCCAGCAGCTTGGAGGGGGCGGTGAACACTGAAGCTTTCTTT. Translation gives CASSLEGAVNTEAFF.

The chain joins TRBV4-2 to TRBJ2-3; a possible D gene is TRBD2 (5 bases). Germline values: CDR1 LGHNA, CDR2 YNFKEQ. The V end was cut by 2 bases, the J end by 7 bases, with 10 bases between. The CDR3 covers 13 residues. CDR3 bases: TGTGCCAGCAGCCAAAGAGGCGGGTATACGCAGTATTTT. Protein product: CASSQRGGYTQYF.

This clone has more than one count but fewer than ten. V and J are TRBV5-6 and TRBJ2-7; 8 bases match TRBD2. Germline CDR1 is SGHDT and CDR2 is YYEEEE. This CDR3 region has 16 residues. V lost 0 bases and J lost 3; bases outside the gene matches: 8. This CDR3 is CASSLAGGGLVYEQYF. Written as DNA, the CDR3 is TGTGCCAGCAGCTTGGCCGGGGGGGGGCTTGTCTACGAGCAGTACTTC.

The chain couples TRBV7-6 to TRBJ1-5, with 7 positions matching TRBD1. CDR3 length equals 14 residues. The junction had 8 bases not matched to a gene; V was cut back by 5 bases and J by 7 bases. Germline CDR1 reads SGHVS; CDR2 reads FNYEAQ. This CDR3 is CASSPRGRGQPQHF. Here the CDR3 DNA reads TGTGCCAGCAGCCCGAGGGGGCGCGGACAGCCCCAGCATTTT.

The sample holds one count of this clone. The chain combines TRBV18 with TRBJ2-7, with 12 bases aligning to TRBD2. The CDR3 has 15 residues. Germline CDR1 reads KGHSH; CDR2 reads LQKENI. V was clipped by 3 bases and J by 3 bases; unmatched bases: 3. CDR3 nucleotides: TGTGCCAGCTCACCGGCGACTAGCGGGGGCTACGAGCAGTACTTC. Its translation is CASSPATSGGYEQYF.

This chain connects TRBV5-1 to TRBJ1-6; 8 nucleotides match TRBD1. Germline V lookup: CDR1 SGHRS, CDR2 YFSETQ. The CDR3 has 17 amino acids. V trimming: 3 bases; J trimming: 3 bases; junction bases outside the gene matches: 8. The CDR3 coding sequence is TGCGCCAGCAGCTCCAGCCCCACAGGGGGCTATAATTCACCCCTCCACTTT. This translates into CASSSSPTGGYNSPLHF.

This clone showed up just once. V usage is TRBV6-5 and J usage is TRBJ2-3; no definite D call. V was trimmed by 0 bases and J by 3 bases, leaving 10 bases between them. The germline V gene has CDR1 MNHEY and CDR2 SVGAGI. The CDR3 sequence is 15 residues long. CDR3 bases: TGTGCCAGCAGTTACTCTTCCAAGGAGACAGATACGCAGTATTTT. This gives the protein CASSYSSKETDTQYF.

The chain carries TRBV4-1 and TRBJ2-7, with 10 bases fitting TRBD1. Germline CDR1 and CDR2: MGHRA and YSYEKL. The CDR3 spans 14 residues. J lost 5 bases, V lost 6 bases, and 7 bases had no gene match. CDR3 sequence: CASRQDRGTHEQYF. In DNA, the CDR3 is TGCGCCAGCAGACAGGACAGGGGGACCCACGAGCAGTACTTC.

The chain uses TRBV23-1 and TRBJ2-1, with 10 bases matching TRBD2. TRBV23-1 is classed as an ORF, of uncertain function. The CDR3 sequence is 18 residues long. V lost 2 bases to trimming and J lost 4 bases; unmatched junction nucleotides: 11. Here the CDR3 DNA reads TGCGCCAGCAGTCAAAATTCTCCTAGCGGGAGATTATACAATGAGCAGTTCTTC. As protein: CASSQNSPSGRLYNEQFF.

The rearrangement joins TRBV7-2 to TRBJ1-2; the D gene is possibly TRBD1 (6 bases). The CDR3 length is 15 residues. V lost 5 bases and J 4 bases, leaving 17 bases between the germline ends. The V gene's germline CDR1 is SGHTA and CDR2 FQGNSA. The CDR3 sequence: CASSPRTVDAYGYTF. The CDR3 nucleotides read TGTGCCAGCAGCCCCCGGACAGTGGATGCCTATGGCTACACCTTC.

This clone occurred a few times. The rearrangement joins TRBV7-8 to TRBJ2-1; 10 bases fit TRBD1. The trim removed 8 bases at V and 4 bases at J, leaving 11 bases unmatched. The CDR3 sequence is 16 residues long. Germline V lookup: CDR1 SGHVS, CDR2 FQNEAQ. CDR3 loop: CASHYKRDRGYNEQFF. The CDR3 DNA reads as TGTGCCAGCCATTACAAACGGGACAGGGGTTACAATGAGCAGTTCTTC.

This clone was picked up a small number of times. V gene TRBV7-9 combines with J gene TRBJ1-2; 7 nucleotides match TRBD1. The CDR3 length is 13 residues. Germline CDR1 and CDR2: SEHNR and FQNEAQ (reference sequence). The J segment lost 8 bases and the V segment lost 5 bases, leaving 8 bases of the junction unmatched. CDR3 sequence: CASSRGTEGGYTF. The CDR3 DNA sequence: TGTGCCAGCAGCCGAGGGACAGAAGGGGGCTACACCTTC.

V usage is TRBV6-5 and J usage is TRBJ1-2, with D uncertain. CDR1 and CDR2 from the germline V gene are MNHEY and SVGAGI. V was pared by 2 bases and J by 8 bases, with 18 bases between. This CDR3 region has 15 residues. The CDR3 loop reads CASSYDHSLTSGYTF. The CDR3 DNA sequence: TGTGCCAGCAGTTACGACCACAGCTTAACGTCCGGCTACACCTTC.